The 7 T cell receptor beta chains below were found in one sample sequenced in a study of blood T cell repertoires in COVID-19. Sequenced by immunoSEQ multiplex PCR; TCRdb stores in-frame clones only, minus some. Of about 58,000 clones in the sample, about 87% were seen once. The specimen sequenced was peripheral blood. All receptors derive from a human donor with active COVID-19. The donor label of this sample is uncertain.

In its sample, this clone ranks as medium-sized. The chain carries TRBV25-1 and TRBJ2-1, with D perhaps matching TRBD2 (6 bases). Trimming took off 4 bases at V and 0 bases at J, with 19 bases between the two ends. The CDR3 covers 18 residues. Germline V gene lookup returns CDR1 MGHDK and CDR2 SYGVNS. The CDR3: CASSGKTTGASSYNEQFF. CDR3 DNA sequence: TGTGCCAGCAGTGGAAAAACGACGGGAGCGAGCTCCTACAATGAGCAGTTCTTC.

The chain uses TRBV28 and TRBJ1-6; D remains ambiguous. This CDR3 is built from 11 residues. From germline, CDR1 is MDHEN and CDR2 SYDVKM. Trimming stripped 7 bases from V and 14 bases from J, with 12 bases between. For the CDR3, the DNA is TGTGCCAGCACAAATTTTTTCACCCTCCACTTT. Amino acid sequence: CASTNFFTLHF.

The rearrangement links TRBV15 to TRBJ2-7, with a weak D call TRBD2 (5 bases). This CDR3 is built from 14 residues. CDR1 LNHNV and CDR2 YYDKDF come from the germline V gene (reference sequence). V shed 0 bases and J shed 7 bases, with 13 bases lying between them. This CDR3 is CATSRDIGVQEQYF. The CDR3 DNA sequence: TGTGCCACCAGCAGAGATATCGGGGTCCAGGAGCAGTACTTC.

In this sample, this clone turned up once. The J gene is TRBJ1-2, the V gene TRBV6-1, with 8 bases aligning to TRBD1. The junction had 15 bases not matched to a gene; V was cut back by 2 bases and J by 4 bases. The CDR3 is made up of 18 amino acids. Germline V CDR1 and CDR2: MNHNS, SASEGT. CDR3 residues: CASSESILGTGRGYGYTF. CDR3 DNA sequence: TGTGCCAGCAGTGAATCTATCCTCGGGACAGGTCGGGGCTATGGCTACACCTTC.

CDR3 coding DNA: TGTGCCAGCAGTTTTGGGGGTAGCGGGAGTTACTACGAGCAGTACTTC. Its protein is CASSFGGSGSYYEQYF. V usage is TRBV28 and J usage is TRBJ2-7, with TRBD2 matching 9 bases. Germline assignment: CDR1 MDHEN and CDR2 SYDVKM. This CDR3 spans 16 amino acids. V gave up 3 bases and J gave up 3 bases; unmatched junction bases: 9.

The CDR3 nucleotides read TGCGCCAGCAGCTTAGGAGGGCACTACGAGCAGTACTTC. This gives the protein CASSLGGHYEQYF. This chain connects TRBV5-1 to TRBJ2-7, with a tentative D call TRBD2 (6 bases). Between the trimmed V and J ends, which lost 2 bases and 3 bases, there was a span of 9 bases. The CDR3 is 13 residues long. The germline V gene has CDR1 SGHRS and CDR2 YFSETQ.

The sample holds a few counts of this clone. V is TRBV18 and J is TRBJ2-1; a weak D match, TRBD2 (6 bases). Looked up from germline, CDR1 is KGHSH and CDR2 is LQKENI. The CDR3 is 15 residues long. Trimming took 0 bases from V and 4 from J, leaving 10 bases between them. For the CDR3, the DNA is TGTGCCAGCTCACCACCGGGGGGAGAGTACAATGAGCAGTTCTTC. Amino acids: CASSPPGGEYNEQFF. Combining the CDR3 with reference TRBV18 and TRBJ2-1 gives the whole variable domain NAGVMQNPRHLVRRRGQEARLRCSPMKGHSHVYWYRQLPEEGLKFMVYLQKENIIDESGMPKERFSAEFPKEGPSILRIQQVVRGDSAAYFCASSPPGGEYNEQFFGPGTRLTVL.